The source of this TCR beta chain is a study of CD8+CD57+ T cells in acquired aplastic anemia. In this sample, this clonotype turned up a few times. Genomic DNA acted as the template from which TCR beta VDJ combination and CDR3 sequence profiling were carried out. A single record per CDR3 protein comes from TCRdb applying MiXCR to the reads. The table shows about 130,000 distinct CDR3 sequences, with around 50% occurring only once. V shed 4 bases and J shed 6 bases, with 25 bases lying between them. Germline loops: CDR1 KGHSH, CDR2 LQKENI. This CDR3 has 17 residues. The clonotype was recovered from a human donor in good health, serving as a control. The V and J genes are TRBV18 and TRBJ2-7; perhaps TRBD2 as D (6 bases). The sequenced sample consisted of sorted CD4+, CD8+, or CD8+CD57+ T cells (not recorded which) from PBMCs. Here the CDR3 reads CASSLLPRDGGLVEQYF. CDR3 in DNA: TGTGCCAGCTCACTCCTCCCCCGCGACGGGGGATTAGTCGAGCAGTACTTC. Full variable domain (missing parts from reference TRBV18 and TRBJ2-7): NAGVMQNPRHLVRRRGQEARLRCSPMKGHSHVYWYRQLPEEGLKFMVYLQKENIIDESGMPKERFSAEFPKEGPSILRIQQVVRGDSAAYFCASSLLPRDGGLVEQYFGPGTRLTVT.